The rows below give T cell receptor beta chains drawn from one sample of a study of shared clonotypes between healthy human individuals. Produced via immunoSEQ multiplex PCR; TCRdb's table is partial and in-frame only. The table records more than 2 million clones, 95% of them present only once. The source material was naive CD4+ T cells sorted from blood. These receptors were collected from a man between 18 and 29 years old in good health. Both conserved end residues are part of each CDR3. D genes are given only for firm matches. Clone sizes are given selectively: once, few, many, or a class where the clone is expanded.

D gene,clone size,J gene,V gene,CDR3 protein,CDR3 DNA
NA,NA,TRBJ1-4,TRBV5-1,CASSLGGKLFF,TGCGCCAGCAGCTTGGGAGGGAAACTGTTTTTT
NA,NA,TRBJ2-5,TRBV12-2,CASRLGTGRETQYF,TGTGCAAGTCGCTTAGGGACAGGGCGAGAGACCCAGTACTTC
NA,NA,TRBJ1-2,TRBV5-4,CASSLEAGRYGYTF,TGTGCCAGCAGCTTGGAGGCAGGGCGGTATGGCTACACCTTC
TRBD1,NA,TRBJ1-2,TRBV6-1,CASSEAGRGIYGYTF,TGTGCCAGCAGTGAAGCGGGCAGGGGGATCTATGGCTACACCTTC
TRBD1,NA,TRBJ2-3,TRBV2,CASGGQGTTDTQYF,TGTGCCAGCGGGGGACAGGGGACCACAGATACGCAGTATTTT
NA,few,TRBJ1-5,TRBV19,CASSILGTPQHF,TGTGCCAGTAGTATTCTAGGGACGCCCCAGCATTTT
NA,NA,TRBJ2-7,TRBV7-8,CASSLEAGSYEQYF,TGTGCCAGCAGCTTAGAAGCGGGCTCCTACGAGCAGTACTTC
TRBD1,NA,TRBJ2-2,TRBV7-2,CASSQGGQGSSGELFF,TGTGCCAGCAGCCAGGGGGGACAGGGAAGCTCCGGGGAGCTGTTTTTT
NA,NA,TRBJ2-6,TRBV5-1,CASSLEGSGANVLTF,TGCGCCAGCAGCTTGGAGGGGTCTGGGGCCAACGTCCTGACTTTC
TRBD1,NA,TRBJ2-6,TRBV30,CAWATGTNVLTF,TGTGCCTGGGCGACAGGGACCAACGTCCTGACTTTC
NA,NA,TRBJ2-6,TRBV2,CASGGPSGANVLTF,TGTGCCAGCGGGGGCCCCTCTGGGGCCAACGTCCTGACTTTC
NA,NA,TRBJ2-7,TRBV29-1,CSVEGEFRSREQYF,TGCAGCGTTGAAGGGGAGTTCAGGAGCCGGGAGCAGTACTTC
TRBD1,NA,TRBJ2-7,TRBV5-1,CASSLWTGGNYEQYF,TGCGCCAGCAGCTTGTGGACAGGGGGCAACTACGAGCAGTACTTC
NA,NA,TRBJ2-3,TRBV30,CAWSVSSDTQYF,TGTGCCTGGAGTGTAAGCTCCGATACGCAGTATTTT
NA,NA,TRBJ1-2,TRBV18,CASSRLGGDYTF,TGTGCCAGCTCACGGCTCGGGGGAGACTACACCTTC
NA,once,TRBJ1-6,TRBV14,CASSLGRSPLHF,TGTGCCAGCAGCCTTGGGCGATCACCCCTCCACTTT
TRBD2,NA,TRBJ2-3,TRBV7-2,CASSLRSGGSDTQYF,TGTGCCAGCAGCTTACGGAGCGGGGGATCAGATACGCAGTATTTT
TRBD2,NA,TRBJ2-1,TRBV10-3,CAISARTGGTYNEQFF,TGTGCCATCAGCGCCCGGACGGGGGGGACCTACAATGAGCAGTTCTTC
NA,NA,TRBJ2-3,TRBV10-2,CASSRFPGLTDTQYF,TGCGCCAGCAGTCGATTCCCGGGCCTCACAGATACGCAGTATTTT
NA,NA,TRBJ1-2,TRBV27,CASSSVANYGYTF,TGTGCCAGCAGTTCAGTTGCTAACTATGGCTACACCTTC
TRBD1,NA,TRBJ1-5,TRBV10-1,CASSERGQGPSNQPQHF,TGCGCCAGCAGTGAGAGAGGACAGGGGCCCTCCAATCAGCCCCAGCATTTT
NA,NA,TRBJ1-6,TRBV6-1,CASSDGSYNSPLHF,TGTGCCAGCAGTGATGGGAGTTATAATTCACCCCTCCACTTT
TRBD1,NA,TRBJ2-3,TRBV10-3,CAISEGQGLGHATDTQYF,TGTGCCATCAGTGAGGGACAGGGATTAGGTCACGCCACAGATACGCAGTATTTT
TRBD1,NA,TRBJ1-1,TRBV5-1,CASSLGQGGGTEAFF,TGCGCCAGCAGCTTGGGACAGGGAGGTGGAACTGAAGCTTTCTTT
NA,NA,TRBJ1-1,TRBV6-1,CASRDGPMNTEAFF,TGTGCCAGCAGGGACGGACCTATGAACACTGAAGCTTTCTTT
NA,NA,TRBJ1-2,TRBV7-4,CASSFNSRTDGYTF,TGTGCCAGCAGCTTTAACAGCAGGACCGATGGCTACACCTTC
NA,once,TRBJ2-7,TRBV7-8,CASSEHGEQYF,TGTGCCAGCAGCGAGCACGGCGAGCAGTACTTC
NA,NA,TRBJ1-5,TRBV10-3,CAISESGKEPQHF,TGTGCCATCAGTGAATCAGGGAAGGAGCCCCAGCATTTT
NA,NA,TRBJ2-7,TRBV5-1,CASSSRRGGSYEQYF,TGCGCCAGCAGCTCTCGGCGGGGAGGCTCCTACGAGCAGTACTTC
NA,NA,TRBJ2-7,TRBV6-5,CASSRRDGYEQYF,TGTGCCAGCAGTCGACGGGACGGCTACGAGCAGTACTTC
TRBD2,once,TRBJ2-3,TRBV12-5,CASGPGLAGTDTQYF,TGTGCTAGTGGCCCGGGACTAGCGGGCACAGATACGCAGTATTTT
NA,NA,TRBJ2-7,TRBV6-5,CASSYKGPPLGEQYF,TGTGCCAGCAGTTACAAGGGCCCCCCCCTTGGCGAGCAGTACTTC
NA,NA,TRBJ1-2,TRBV7-9,CASSLQLDNYGYTF,TGTGCCAGCAGCTTACAGCTGGATAACTATGGCTACACCTTC
TRBD1,NA,TRBJ2-7,TRBV29-1,CSVDRDSYPYEQYF,TGCAGCGTCGACCGGGACAGTTACCCCTACGAGCAGTACTTC
NA,NA,TRBJ2-1,TRBV28,CASIGEGQFF,TGTGCCAGCATAGGAGAAGGACAGTTCTTC
NA,once,TRBJ2-7,TRBV18,CASSNRDPTAYEQYF,TGTGCCAGCTCAAACCGGGACCCAACAGCCTACGAGCAGTACTTC
TRBD1,NA,TRBJ1-1,TRBV29-1,CSVEGGTANTEAFF,TGCAGCGTTGAAGGCGGGACAGCGAACACTGAAGCTTTCTTT
NA,NA,TRBJ2-2,TRBV4-3,CASSQEVLGTSPTGELFF,TGCGCCAGCAGCCAAGAGGTGTTAGGAACTAGCCCGACCGGGGAGCTGTTTTTT
NA,NA,TRBJ2-2,TRBV18,CASSFSRGTGELFF,TGTGCCAGCTCATTTAGCCGGGGGACCGGGGAGCTGTTTTTT
NA,NA,TRBJ2-5,TRBV5-1,CASSSGRLQETQYF,TGCGCCAGCAGCTCGGGACGGCTACAAGAGACCCAGTACTTC
NA,NA,TRBJ2-2,TRBV28,CASSLRRGTNTGELFF,TGTGCCAGCAGTTTAAGGAGGGGTACGAACACCGGGGAGCTGTTTTTT
NA,NA,TRBJ2-4,TRBV21-1,CASSKVSGGAKNIQYF,TGTGCCAGCAGCAAAGTTTCCGGTGGGGCCAAAAACATTCAGTACTTC
NA,once,TRBJ2-5,TRBV18,CASSPPGVKGTQYF,TGTGCCAGCTCACCACCGGGGGTAAAAGGGACCCAGTACTTC
NA,NA,TRBJ1-5,TRBV5-5,CASSLGLGLTYSNQPQHF,TGTGCCAGCAGCTTGGGTCTCGGGTTAACTTATAGCAATCAGCCCCAGCATTTT
NA,NA,TRBJ1-2,TRBV30,CAWNPGPNGYTF,TGTGCCTGGAATCCAGGGCCAAACGGCTACACCTTC
TRBD1,NA,TRBJ1-2,TRBV5-6,CASSLATGRSYGYTF,TGTGCCAGCAGCTTGGCGACAGGGCGCTCATATGGCTACACCTTC
TRBD1,NA,TRBJ2-2,TRBV30,CAWSPGRGSAGELFF,TGTGCCTGGAGTCCGGGCAGGGGGAGTGCCGGGGAGCTGTTTTTT
NA,NA,TRBJ2-3,TRBV11-2,CASSLDNPSTDTQYF,TGTGCCAGCAGCTTAGATAATCCCAGCACAGATACGCAGTATTTT